The 15 T cell receptor beta chains in this list originate from one sample, sequenced in a study of shared clonotypes between healthy human individuals. Sequencing used immunoSEQ multiplex PCR; TCRdb keeps in-frame clones, though not all of them. The sample yields approximately 1.5 million clones, approximately 98.5% seen once. The material sequenced was naive CD4+ T cells sorted from blood. This sample's subset: CD45RA+ positively selected. All receptors come from a man aged 30 to 39 in good health.

V and J are TRBV7-6 and TRBJ2-1; perhaps TRBD1 as D (5 bases). V lost 1 base, J lost 4 bases, and 11 bases lay in between. The CDR3 is made up of 15 amino acids. Germline assignment: CDR1 SGHVS and CDR2 FNYEAQ. The CDR3 sequence is CASSLVQGWYNEQFF. The CDR3 DNA sequence: TGTGCCAGCAGCTTAGTTCAGGGATGGTACAATGAGCAGTTCTTC.

The chain links TRBV5-1 to TRBJ2-7; D is uncertain. Germline CDR1 and CDR2: SGHRS and YFSETQ. The CDR3 loop spans 11 amino acids. Trimming left V 3 bases short and J 3 bases short, with 4 bases between. The CDR3 DNA reads TGCGCCAGCAGCTGGGGCTACGAGCAGTACTTC. It codes for CASSWGYEQYF.

This sequence joins TRBV6-1 and TRBJ1-2, with TRBD1 as a possible D gene (6 bases). Germline V gene sequence: CDR1 MNHNS, CDR2 SASEGT. Trimming pared 7 bases from V and 4 bases from J, leaving 13 bases between. CDR3 size: 13 residues. The CDR3 DNA is TGTGCCAGCATCGTACAGGGTCCCTATGGCTACACCTTC. Its translation is CASIVQGPYGYTF.

CDR3 sequence (DNA): TGTGCCAGCAGCGTAGCCCTCCCCGATAGATACGTCGGCAATGAGCAGTTCTTC. Its protein is CASSVALPDRYVGNEQFF. The rearrangement uses TRBV9 and TRBJ2-1; D gene uncertain. Germline lookup yields CDR1 SGDLS and CDR2 YYNGEE. The CDR3 has 18 residues. Deletions cut 0 bases from V and 6 bases from J, with 22 bases between.

The gene calls are TRBV29-1 and TRBJ1-1; unclear D gene. CDR1 and CDR2 (germline): SQVTM, ANQGSEA. This CDR3 has 13 amino acids. V was cut by 2 bases and J by 3 bases, with 10 bases left in between. CDR3 DNA: TGCAGCGTTGAACAACAACAAGACACTGAAGCTTTCTTT. Translation gives CSVEQQQDTEAFF.

This chain links TRBV6-5 with TRBJ2-2; D possibly corresponds to TRBD1 (6 bases). The CDR3 has 14 amino acids. The V end was cut by 5 bases, the J end by 2 bases, with 9 bases between. Per germline, CDR1 MNHEY and CDR2 SVGAGI. In DNA form, the CDR3 reads TGTGCCAGCAGTCGGACAGATAACACCGGGGAGCTGTTTTTT. Translation gives CASSRTDNTGELFF.

The genes are TRBV28 and TRBJ2-7; 9 bases fit TRBD1. The CDR3 loop spans 16 amino acids. Germline V gives CDR1 MDHEN, CDR2 SYDVKM. Trimming took 7 bases from V and 5 from J; bases not matched to a gene: 15. The CDR3 sequence: CASTEGGQGKIDEQYF. Written as DNA, the CDR3 is TGTGCCAGCACCGAAGGGGGACAGGGTAAAATAGACGAGCAGTACTTC.

The chain recombines TRBV7-9 with TRBJ2-7; 9 bases are a match to TRBD1. V gave up 2 bases and J gave up 3 bases; unmatched junction bases: 2. Germline V gene data show CDR1 as SEHNR and CDR2 as FQNEAQ (reference sequence). The CDR3 runs to 14 residues. The CDR3, as DNA: TGTGCCAGCAGCTTACCGGGACAGGGCTACGAGCAGTACTTC. Amino acid sequence: CASSLPGQGYEQYF.

This chain joins TRBV4-1 and TRBJ1-2; D ambiguous. The ends were cut back, 2 bases at V and 0 bases at J, with 10 bases in the middle. This CDR3 is built from 15 residues. Germline CDR1 reads MGHRA; CDR2 reads YSYEKL. The CDR3 here is CASSQLAGPNYGYTF. DNA for the CDR3: TGCGCCAGCAGCCAATTGGCTGGCCCTAACTATGGCTACACCTTC.

The rearrangement uses TRBV6-5 and TRBJ2-1; 9 nucleotides agree with TRBD1. V shed 5 bases, J shed 8 bases, and the junction held 7 bases outside the gene matches. CDR3 length equals 14 residues. Per germline, CDR1 MNHEY and CDR2 SVGAGI. This chain's CDR3 is CASSDRDREDEQFF. The CDR3 DNA is TGTGCCAGCAGTGACCGGGACAGGGAAGATGAGCAGTTCTTC.

CDR3 DNA: TGTGCCAGCGGGACTAGCGGAACGCAAGAGACCCAGTACTTC. As protein: CASGTSGTQETQYF. The genes are TRBV10-3 and TRBJ2-5; 11 nucleotides line up with TRBD2. Germline CDR1 ENHRY, CDR2 SYGVKD. Germline trimming cut 10 bases from V and 2 bases from J; bases unmatched to any gene: 6. The CDR3 runs 14 residues.

The rearrangement uses TRBV2 and TRBJ2-7; 9 bases are shared with TRBD1. Germline V CDR1 and CDR2: SNHLY, FYNNEI. CDR3 size: 13 residues. The V gene end was trimmed by 8 bases and the J gene end by 2 bases; junction bases not matched to a gene: 4. CDR3 loop: CASLRTGAYEQYF. As DNA, the CDR3 is TGTGCCAGCCTAAGGACAGGGGCCTACGAGCAGTACTTC.

This sequence joins TRBV5-1 and TRBJ2-7; the D gene is possibly TRBD2 (6 bases). Looked up from germline, CDR1 is SGHRS and CDR2 is YFSETQ. Between the trimmed V and J ends, which lost 0 bases and 6 bases, there was a span of 13 bases. This CDR3 comprises 14 residues. The CDR3 sequence: CASSLESRGSEQYF. CDR3 bases: TGCGCCAGCAGCTTGGAGTCGCGGGGTTCCGAGCAGTACTTC.

The rearrangement joins TRBV28 to TRBJ2-7, with D unresolved. V dropped 8 bases and J dropped 4 bases, with 18 bases sitting between them. The CDR3 spans 14 residues. Germline lookup yields CDR1 MDHEN and CDR2 SYDVKM. The CDR3 nucleotides are TGTGCCAGCCTAAGTCCAACACTTCCGTACGAGCAGTACTTC. It is translated as CASLSPTLPYEQYF.

The chain joins TRBV7-8 to TRBJ2-6, with no clear D. Trimming pared 6 bases from V and 2 bases from J, leaving 8 bases between. This CDR3 is built from 14 residues. Germline assignment: CDR1 SGHVS and CDR2 FQNEAQ. The CDR3 DNA reads as TGTGCCAGCAGGGTTTCTGCTGGGGCCAACGTCCTGACTTTC. Translated: CASRVSAGANVLTF.